The present T cell receptor (beta chain) was sequenced within a study of cytotoxic CD8 clonotypes in ibrutinib-treated CLL. Overall study context: Samples showed on average about 260,000 productive templates and tens of thousands of productive rearrangements.

General observations from the study: The study found clonality rose at ibrutinib response, then fell toward baseline at progression. Shared public clonotypes were rare, and on treatment they either got smaller or stayed the same.

This clone occurred a few times. Its antigen is not identified. This CDR3 has 16 residues. Trimming took 6 bases from V and 2 from J, leaving 17 bases between them. The germline V gene encodes CDR1 LNHDA and CDR2 SQIVND (reference sequence). Here immunoSEQ multiplex PCR was the method, and the copy in TCRdb shows in-frame clones only, minus some. The sample has about 120,000 clones; approximately 83% are singletons. About 2 micrograms of genomic DNA from cryopreserved PBMCs went into TCR beta libraries. The TCR sequence derives from a human donor with chronic lymphocytic leukemia. Specimen: PBMCs, collected after 24 months of ibrutinib treatment. The gene calls are TRBV19 and TRBJ1-5; TRBD1 might be the D (6 bases). CDR3: CASSPTTGSGNQPQHF. CDR3 coding DNA: TGTGCCAGTAGCCCAACCACAGGGTCCGGCAATCAGCCCCAGCATTTT.